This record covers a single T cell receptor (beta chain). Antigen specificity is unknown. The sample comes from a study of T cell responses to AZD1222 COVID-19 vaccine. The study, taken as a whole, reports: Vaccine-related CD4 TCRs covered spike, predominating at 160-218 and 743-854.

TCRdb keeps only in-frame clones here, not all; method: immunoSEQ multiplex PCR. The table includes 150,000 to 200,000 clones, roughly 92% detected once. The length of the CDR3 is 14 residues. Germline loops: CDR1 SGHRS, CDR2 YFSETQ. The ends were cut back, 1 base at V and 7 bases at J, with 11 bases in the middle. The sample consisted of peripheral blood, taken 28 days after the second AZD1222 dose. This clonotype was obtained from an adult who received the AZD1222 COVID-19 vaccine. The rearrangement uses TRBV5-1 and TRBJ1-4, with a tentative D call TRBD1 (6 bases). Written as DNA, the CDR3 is TGCGCCAGCAGCTTGACAGGGAGAAGTGAAAAACTGTTTTTT. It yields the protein CASSLTGRSEKLFF.